These 27 T cell receptor beta chains were all obtained from the same sample, sequenced in a study of cytomegalovirus exposure and HLA in healthy donors. This PCR relied on a set of 60 Vbeta primers and 13 Jbeta primers. Repertoires were generated with immunoSEQ multiplex PCR, while TCRdb's copy carries only in-frame clones and drops some. The table lists some 120,000 clones, more than 80% of them singletons, with 1% in the top ten. Sequencing used PBMCs. The receptors shown here come from a man in his forties in good health and CMV-seronegative.

The table lists this clone with a few counts. V and J are TRBV5-1 and TRBJ2-3; 7 bases are shared with TRBD1. CDR3 length: 15 residues. Per germline, CDR1 SGHRS and CDR2 YFSETQ. The junction had 5 bases not matched to a gene; V was cut back by 4 bases and J by 0 bases. The CDR3 bases are TGCGCCAGCAGCCGACAGGGAATTAGCACAGATACGCAGTATTTT. This gives the protein CASSRQGISTDTQYF.

The chain recombines TRBV11-2 with TRBJ1-1, with TRBD1 matching over 9 bases. This CDR3 spans 15 amino acids. Germline CDR1 SGHAT, CDR2 FQNNGV. V shed 5 bases and J 1 base; nucleotides not matched to a gene: 5. The chain's CDR3 is CASSPRDRANTEAFF. CDR3 DNA: TGTGCCAGCAGCCCCCGGGACAGGGCGAACACTGAAGCTTTCTTT. Drawing the rest from reference TRBV11-2 and TRBJ1-1, the complete variable domain is EAGVAQSPRYKIIEKRQSVAFWCNPISGHATLYWYQQILGQGPKLLIQFQNNGVVDDSQLPKDRFSAERLKGVDSTLKIQPAKLEDSAVYLCASSPRDRANTEAFFGQGTRLTVV.

The chain joins TRBV2 to TRBJ2-1; D possibly corresponds to TRBD2 (7 bases). Germline V gene lookup returns CDR1 SNHLY and CDR2 FYNNEI. This CDR3 has 17 amino acids. Trimming removed 2 bases at V and 3 bases at J, with 17 bases between. CDR3 sequence: CASSELGGGDFYNEQFF. CDR3 in DNA: TGTGCCAGCAGTGAATTGGGAGGGGGAGACTTCTACAATGAGCAGTTCTTC.

The chain carries TRBV27 and TRBJ2-3, with 9 bases fitting TRBD1. This CDR3 region has 15 residues. Germline CDR1 is MNHEY and CDR2 is SMNVEV (reference sequence). V lost 5 bases, J lost 2 bases, and 5 bases stayed unmatched. The CDR3 here is CASSPGQGPTDTQYF. Written as DNA, the CDR3 is TGTGCCAGCAGTCCCGGACAGGGGCCCACAGATACGCAGTATTTT.

This clone was counted once. The rearrangement links TRBV7-2 to TRBJ2-5; 12 bases align to TRBD2. The tail of the sequence fits TRBJ2-7 better, so the J call may be wrong. The CDR3 covers 15 residues. The germline CDR1 and CDR2 sequences are SGHTA and FQGNSA. The CDR3 region has the DNA TGTGCCAGCAGCGCTAAGGGACTAGCGGGCAACGAGCAGTACTTC. It yields the protein CASSAKGLAGNEQYF.

The chain recombines TRBV7-2 with TRBJ2-2; 14 nucleotides line up with TRBD2. The germline CDR1 and CDR2 sequences are SGHTA and FQGNSA. This CDR3 spans 19 amino acids. The ends lost 2 bases at V and 2 bases at J; junction bases unmatched: 7. The CDR3 reads CASSLRAGTSGRNTGELFF. Written as DNA, the CDR3 is TGTGCCAGCAGCTTAAGGGCTGGGACTAGCGGGAGAAACACCGGGGAGCTGTTTTTT.

Concerning this clone: Other DNA sequences in this specimen translate into the identical CDR3. The chain uses TRBV7-9 and TRBJ1-1; D unclear. V was trimmed by 2 bases and J by 5 bases, leaving 12 bases between them. The CDR3 runs 14 residues. Germline V gene sequence: CDR1 SEHNR, CDR2 FQNEAQ (reference sequence). The CDR3 DNA follows: TGTGCCAGCAGCTTAACCGGCGGGTTGACTGAAGCTTTCTTT. It is translated as CASSLTGGLTEAFF.

This rearrangement joins TRBV2 to TRBJ2-7; D remains unclear. Trimming took 6 bases from V and 2 from J, leaving 8 bases between them. This CDR3 is 12 amino acids long. Germline CDR1 is SNHLY and CDR2 is FYNNEI. DNA of the CDR3: TGTGCCAGCAGGTTAGACACCTACGAGCAGTACTTC. It specifies CASRLDTYEQYF.

In this sample, this clone turned up a few times. This sequence joins TRBV10-3 and TRBJ2-5, with D maybe TRBD2 (6 bases). CDR1 and CDR2 (germline): ENHRY, SYGVKD. This CDR3 contains 13 residues. Trimming took 3 bases from V and 12 from J, leaving 17 bases between them. The CDR3 DNA reads TGTGCCATCAGTGAAACCTCCGGGACTTCCAAGTACTTC. Its protein is CAISETSGTSKYF.

This sequence joins TRBV11-2 and TRBJ2-7, with a tentative D call TRBD1 (6 bases). The V end lost 1 base, the J end lost 0 bases, and 7 bases lay between the germline ends. The CDR3 covers 14 residues. Germline CDR1 reads SGHAT; CDR2 reads FQNNGV. The DNA for the CDR3 is TGTGCCAGCAGCTTAGCAGGGGCCTCCTACGAGCAGTACTTC. It specifies CASSLAGASYEQYF.

This clone has more than one count but fewer than ten. The chain uses TRBV2 and TRBJ1-1, with 7 bases fitting TRBD1. The CDR3 consists of 13 residues. With 5 bases clipped from V and 4 bases from J, the junction kept 4 bases outside the gene matches. The germline CDR1 and CDR2 sequences are SNHLY and FYNNEI. This CDR3 is CASSLQGTTEAFF. The CDR3 nucleotides are TGTGCCAGCAGTTTACAGGGGACCACTGAAGCTTTCTTT.

This sequence joins TRBV11-2 and TRBJ2-1, with TRBD2 identical over 10 bases. The CDR3 totals 16 residues. V was clipped by 3 bases and J by 1 base; unmatched bases: 3. CDR1 is SGHAT and CDR2 is FQNNGV in the germline V gene. Written as DNA, the CDR3 is TGTGCCAGCAGCTTGGGTAGCGGGAGGTCCTACAATGAGCAGTTCTTC. This encodes CASSLGSGRSYNEQFF.

V is TRBV4-2 and J is TRBJ2-1, with 10 positions matching TRBD2. V gave up 1 base and J gave up 5 bases; unmatched junction bases: 5. The CDR3 sequence is 16 residues long. CDR1 and CDR2 from the germline V gene are LGHNA and YNFKEQ. The CDR3 DNA reads TGTGCCAGCAGCCAAGTGGAAGCGGGAGGGCACAATGAGCAGTTCTTC. Its protein product is CASSQVEAGGHNEQFF.

The chain is built from TRBV5-1 and TRBJ2-4; D is unclear. There are 13 residues in the CDR3. Germline values: CDR1 SGHRS, CDR2 YFSETQ. V lost 0 bases to trimming and J lost 6 bases, with 7 bases between them. The chain's CDR3 is CASSLDPGNIQYF. The CDR3 region has the DNA TGCGCCAGCAGCTTGGATCCGGGAAACATTCAGTACTTC.

The rearrangement joins TRBV2 to TRBJ2-1; D perhaps matches TRBD1 (5 bases). Trimming took off 1 base at V and 8 bases at J, with 9 bases between the two ends. Germline assignment: CDR1 SNHLY and CDR2 FYNNEI. The CDR3 consists of 13 residues. In DNA, the CDR3 is TGTGCCAGCAGTGAAGTGTCCAGGGATGAGCAGTTCTTC. It yields the protein CASSEVSRDEQFF.

There are a few counts of this clone. The V gene is TRBV6-1, the J gene TRBJ2-1, with TRBD2 identical over 8 bases. Germline trimming cut 7 bases from V and 9 bases from J; bases unmatched to any gene: 5. The CDR3 consists of 12 residues. Germline V gene lookup returns CDR1 MNHNS and CDR2 SASEGT. The CDR3 DNA is TGTGCCAGCATAACGGGGGGGGGTGAGCAGTTCTTC. Translating gives CASITGGGEQFF.

The V gene is TRBV5-6, the J gene TRBJ2-5; TRBD2 matches at 7 bases. The CDR3 extends over 15 amino acids. Germline lookup yields CDR1 SGHDT and CDR2 YYEEEE. V was clipped by 1 base and J by 3 bases; unmatched bases: 6. CDR3 region: CASSLLTSVKETQYF. The CDR3 DNA sequence: TGTGCCAGCAGCTTGCTAACTAGCGTTAAAGAGACCCAGTACTTC.

The chain links TRBV10-3 to TRBJ1-6, with TRBD1 identical over 8 bases. CDR3 length: 13 amino acids. Germline CDR1 and CDR2: ENHRY and SYGVKD. The trim removed 6 bases at V and 7 bases at J, leaving 2 bases unmatched. The CDR3 region has the DNA TGTGCCATCAGCGGACAGGGAAATTCACCCCTCCACTTT. Its protein is CAISGQGNSPLHF.

The chain joins TRBV7-2 to TRBJ2-1; D gene ambiguous. Germline V CDR1 and CDR2: SGHTA, FQGNSA. CDR3 length equals 13 residues. Trimming took 2 bases from V and 4 from J, leaving 6 bases between them. CDR3 coding DNA: TGTGCCAGCAGCTTATCCGAGTACAATGAGCAGTTCTTC. It yields the protein CASSLSEYNEQFF. The complete variable domain, with remaining parts taken from reference TRBV7-2 and TRBJ2-1, reads GAGVSQSPSNKVTEKGKDVELRCDPISGHTALYWYRQSLGQGLEFLIYFQGNSAPDKSGLPSDRFSAERTGGSVSTLTIQRTQQEDSAVYLCASSLSEYNEQFFGPGTRLTVL.

J is TRBJ1-2 and V is TRBV18; D perhaps matches TRBD1 (5 bases). V gave up 3 bases and J gave up 0 bases, with 14 bases separating them. This CDR3 has 16 amino acids. Germline CDR1 reads KGHSH; CDR2 reads LQKENI. This CDR3 reads CASSPPGVTANYGYTF. The CDR3 bases are TGTGCCAGCTCACCCCCGGGGGTCACCGCTAACTATGGCTACACCTTC.

This clone has just one count. This sequence joins TRBV29-1 and TRBJ2-1, with D possibly being TRBD1 (5 bases). Looked up from germline, CDR1 is SQVTM and CDR2 is ANQGSEA. V lost 5 bases to trimming and J lost 5 bases, with 13 bases between them. The CDR3 is 13 residues long. Here the CDR3 DNA reads TGCAGCGTTACTGACAGATTCAACAATGAGCAGTTCTTC. Protein sequence: CSVTDRFNNEQFF.

V is TRBV2 and J is TRBJ2-1, with 11 bases identical to TRBD2. Germline trimming cut 2 bases from V and 4 bases from J; bases unmatched to any gene: 7. Germline loops: CDR1 SNHLY, CDR2 FYNNEI. The CDR3 runs 17 residues. CDR3 nucleotides: TGTGCCAGCAGTGAACTGGGGACTAGCGGTACGTACAATGAGCAGTTCTTC. Encoded protein: CASSELGTSGTYNEQFF.

The chain carries TRBV2 and TRBJ2-3; D is ambiguous. The V gene lost 6 bases and the J gene lost 3 bases, with 7 bases spanning the gap. Germline CDR1 reads SNHLY; CDR2 reads FYNNEI. The CDR3 runs to 12 residues. The CDR3 here is CASSERTDTQYF. The CDR3 nucleotides read TGTGCCAGCAGCGAGAGAACAGATACGCAGTATTTT. The whole variable domain, remainder taken from reference TRBV2 and TRBJ2-3, is EPEVTQTPSHQVTQMGQEVILRCVPISNHLYFYWYRQILGQKVEFLVSFYNNEISEKSEIFDDQFSVERPDGSNFTLKIRSTKLEDSAMYFCASSERTDTQYFGPGTRLTVL.

This sequence joins TRBV7-9 and TRBJ1-1, with D uncertain. Germline loops: CDR1 SEHNR, CDR2 FQNEAQ (reference sequence). The CDR3 has 14 residues. V was pared by 1 base and J by 3 bases, with 9 bases between. Here the CDR3 DNA reads TGTGCCAGCAGCTTAGGGGCAGGTTACACTGAAGCTTTCTTT. This sequence encodes CASSLGAGYTEAFF.

The chain joins TRBV9 to TRBJ2-3; tentatively, D is TRBD2 (5 bases). Germline V CDR1 and CDR2: SGDLS, YYNGEE. Trimming removed 3 bases at V and 2 bases at J, with 13 bases between. CDR3 length equals 15 residues. CDR3 nucleotides: TGTGCCAGCAGCGGTCGGACTGGGTTCACAGATACGCAGTATTTT. Translated, it gives CASSGRTGFTDTQYF.

The chain recombines TRBV5-1 with TRBJ1-1; tentatively, D is TRBD1 (6 bases). In germline, CDR1 is SGHRS, CDR2 YFSETQ. The CDR3 has 14 amino acids. Trimming cost V 0 bases and J 3 bases, with 9 bases left between them. CDR3 DNA: TGCGCCAGCAGCTTGGAGGGGGGGGACACTGAAGCTTTCTTT. Its protein product is CASSLEGGDTEAFF.

The V call is TRBV30, the J call TRBJ1-1; D unresolved. The V gene's germline CDR1 is GTSNPN and CDR2 SVGIG (reference sequence). Trimming cost V 3 bases and J 4 bases, with 9 bases left between them. The CDR3 runs to 12 residues. This CDR3 reads CAWSPLFTEAFF. In nucleotides, the CDR3 is TGTGCCTGGAGCCCCCTATTCACTGAAGCTTTCTTT.